This TCR beta chain was recovered during a study of blood T cells in healthy people across ages. Turning to this clonotype: Its specificity is not known.

Broader study findings: PBMC samples, being unsorted, prevented any conclusive comparison of naive and antigen-experienced cells. Long-lived donors carried more naive CD4+ cells and greater diversity than aged donors.

It was with a sample-barcoded 5' primer and a J-beta primer mix that a second PCR of about 7 to 12 cycles was run. Each cDNA molecule was tagged by a template-switch adaptor with 12 random nucleotides. TCRdb passed the 5' RACE reads through MiXCR, listing each CDR3 protein once. The sample yields about 1.4 million distinct CDR3 sequences, almost 60% seen once. This CDR3 has 14 residues. V lost 0 bases and J 4 bases, leaving 8 bases between the germline ends. Germline assignment: CDR1 SGHRS and CDR2 YFSETQ. V and J are TRBV5-1 and TRBJ1-5; no reliable D call. This TCR was sampled from a man younger than 35 in good health. The sequenced sample was blood. The DNA for the CDR3 is TGCGCCAGCAGCTTGGACGGCCTGAATCAGCCCCAGCATTTT. This sequence encodes CASSLDGLNQPQHF.